Below are 5 T cell receptor beta chains sequenced from a single sample in a study of shared clonotypes between healthy human individuals. CD8 cells regarded as naive lacked CD45RO, were positively chosen for CCR7, and omitted terminally differentiated effector memory CD45RA+ cells. TCRdb's copy holds only in-frame clones and misses some; the assay was immunoSEQ multiplex PCR. Of some 1,900,000 clones listed, 85% to 95% were seen once; the top ten hold roughly 1.2%. Sequencing used naive CD8+ T cells sorted from blood. These TCRs come from a man aged 18 to 30 in good health.

V gene TRBV18 combines with J gene TRBJ2-1, with TRBD2 matching 12 bases. Germline values: CDR1 KGHSH, CDR2 LQKENI. The length of the CDR3 is 14 residues. Losses at the gene ends were 8 bases for V and 6 bases for J; bases not matched to a gene: 5. The CDR3 DNA reads TGTGCCAGCCTACTAGCGGGAGGCCCCAATGAGCAGTTCTTC. Translating gives CASLLAGGPNEQFF. The whole variable domain, filled in from reference TRBV18 and TRBJ2-1, reads NAGVMQNPRHLVRRRGQEARLRCSPMKGHSHVYWYRQLPEEGLKFMVYLQKENIIDESGMPKERFSAEFPKEGPSILRIQQVVRGDSAAYFCASLLAGGPNEQFFGPGTRLTVL.

V is TRBV5-4 and J is TRBJ2-3, with D hard to call. V was cut by 0 bases and J by 0 bases, with 14 bases left in between. The CDR3 loop spans 17 amino acids. The V gene's germline CDR1 is SGHNT and CDR2 YYREEE (reference sequence). The CDR3 here is CASSLAPDVVSTDTQYF. In DNA form, the CDR3 reads TGTGCCAGCAGCTTGGCCCCGGACGTCGTGAGCACAGATACGCAGTATTTT.

The J gene is TRBJ2-1, the V gene TRBV28; TRBD2 matches at 7 bases. The germline V gene has CDR1 MDHEN and CDR2 SYDVKM. V was clipped by 3 bases and J by 3 bases; unmatched bases: 5. The CDR3 loop spans 15 amino acids. The CDR3 nucleotides are TGTGCCAGCAGTTTTCTAGCGGAACACTACAATGAGCAGTTCTTC. It translates to CASSFLAEHYNEQFF.

The rearrangement uses TRBV29-1 and TRBJ2-1, with TRBD1 matching 11 bases. With V trimmed by 6 bases and J by 3 bases, 4 bases remained unmatched. CDR1 is SQVTM and CDR2 is ANQGSEA in the germline V gene. The CDR3 runs to 14 residues. The DNA for the CDR3 is TGCAGCGTCGTGGGACAGGGGGGCTACAATGAGCAGTTCTTC. It encodes CSVVGQGGYNEQFF.

V gene TRBV6-5 combines with J gene TRBJ1-2; D gene ambiguous. This CDR3 is 13 amino acids long. V lost 5 bases and J lost 4, with 11 bases in between. The germline V gene encodes CDR1 MNHEY and CDR2 SVGAGI. CDR3 nucleotide sequence: TGTGCCAGCAGTGACGGACCGGGCTATGGCTACACCTTC. It yields the protein CASSDGPGYGYTF.